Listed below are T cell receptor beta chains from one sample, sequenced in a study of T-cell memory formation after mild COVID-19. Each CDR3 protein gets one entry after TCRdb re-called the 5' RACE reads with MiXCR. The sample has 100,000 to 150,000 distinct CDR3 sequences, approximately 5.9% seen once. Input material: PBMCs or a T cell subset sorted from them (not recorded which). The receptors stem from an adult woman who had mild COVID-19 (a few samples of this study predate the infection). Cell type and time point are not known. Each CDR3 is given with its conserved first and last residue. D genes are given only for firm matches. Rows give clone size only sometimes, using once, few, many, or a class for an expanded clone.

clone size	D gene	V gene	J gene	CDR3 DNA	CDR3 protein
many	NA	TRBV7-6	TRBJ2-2	TGTGCCAGCAGAAGAAAAGGTTCGAACACCGGGGAGCTGTTTTTT	CASRRKGSNTGELFF
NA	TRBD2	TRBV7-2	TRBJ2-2	TGTGCCAGCAGCTTAGAAGCTAGCGGAAACACCGGGGAGCTGTTTTTT	CASSLEASGNTGELFF
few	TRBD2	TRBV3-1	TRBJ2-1	TGTGCCAGCAGCCAAGAGGGACTAGCGGGAGGGCTCAGCAATGAGCAGTTCTTC	CASSQEGLAGGLSNEQFF
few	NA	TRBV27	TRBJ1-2	TGTGCCAGCAGTTTATGGTCCAGTAGCGGCTACACCTTC	CASSLWSSSGYTF
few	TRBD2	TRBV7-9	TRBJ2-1	TGTGCCAGCAGCCCCCTGGCGGGAGGGTCCTACAATGAGCAGTTCTTC	CASSPLAGGSYNEQFF
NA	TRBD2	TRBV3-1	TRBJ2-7	TGTGCCAGCAGCCAAGGACTAGCGGGAGGGCAGTACGAGCAGTACTTC	CASSQGLAGGQYEQYF
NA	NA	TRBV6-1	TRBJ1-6	TGTGCCAGCAGTGACTGGACAGATAATTCACCCCTCCACTTT	CASSDWTDNSPLHF
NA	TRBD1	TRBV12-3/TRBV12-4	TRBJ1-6	TGTGCCAGCAGTATCGACAGGGGGCCTACACCCCTCCACTTT	CASSIDRGPTPLHF
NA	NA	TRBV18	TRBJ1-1	TGTGCCAGCTCACCAGGGACATTGGTAGGGAACACTGAAGCTTTCTTT	CASSPGTLVGNTEAFF
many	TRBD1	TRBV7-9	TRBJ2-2	TGTGCCAGCAGCTCCGCGACAGGGTCAGGCACCGGGGAGCTGTTTTTT	CASSSATGSGTGELFF
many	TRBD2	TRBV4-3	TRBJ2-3	TGCGCCAGCAGCCAAGAGGGCGGGAGAGGAGATACGCAGTATTTT	CASSQEGGRGDTQYF
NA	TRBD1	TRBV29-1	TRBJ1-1	TGCAGCGTATCAGACAGGGCGAACACTGAAGCTTTCTTT	CSVSDRANTEAFF
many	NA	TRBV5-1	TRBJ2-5	TGCGCCAGCAGCTTGCGGGAAGAGACCCAGTACTTC	CASSLREETQYF
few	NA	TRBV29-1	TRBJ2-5	TGCAGCGTTGAAATTCAAGAGACCCAGTACTTC	CSVEIQETQYF
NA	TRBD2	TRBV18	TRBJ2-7	TGTGCCAGCTCACCACCGGCGCTAGCGGGGATTTACGAGCAGTACTTC	CASSPPALAGIYEQYF
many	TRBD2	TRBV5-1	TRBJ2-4	TGCGCCAGCAGCTGGGGACTAGCGGGGCTAGCCAAAAACATTCAGTACTTC	CASSWGLAGLAKNIQYF
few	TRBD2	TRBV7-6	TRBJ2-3	TGTGCCAGCAGCTTAGTAGCGGGAAGTAGCACAGATACGCAGTATTTT	CASSLVAGSSTDTQYF
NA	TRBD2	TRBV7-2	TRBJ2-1	TGTGCCAGCAGCTTGGTGGGACTAGCGAATGAGCAGTTCTTC	CASSLVGLANEQFF
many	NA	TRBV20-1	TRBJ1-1	TGCAGTGCTAGAGTTGGCAGCCGGGACACTGAAGCTTTCTTT	CSARVGSRDTEAFF
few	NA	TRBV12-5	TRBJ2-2	TGTGCTAGTGGTTTTGAGGTCACCGGGGAGCTGTTTTTT	CASGFEVTGELFF
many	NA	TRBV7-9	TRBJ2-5	TGTGCCAGCAGCTCGACAGAACAAGAGACCCAGTACTTC	CASSSTEQETQYF
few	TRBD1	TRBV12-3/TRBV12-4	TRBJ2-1	TGTGCCAGCAGGGGGACAGGGCTCTTCAATGAGCAGTTCTTC	CASRGTGLFNEQFF
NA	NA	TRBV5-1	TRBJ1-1	TGCGCCAGCAGCTTGGAGGGACACACAAACGAAGCTTTCTTT	CASSLEGHTNEAFF
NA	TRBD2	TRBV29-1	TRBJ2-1	TGCAGCGTTACGCTAGATAGCGGGGGTAATGAGCAGTTCTTC	CSVTLDSGGNEQFF
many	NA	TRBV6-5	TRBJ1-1	TGTGCCAGCAGGCGAACAGGGCTGGGGAACACTGAAGCTTTCTTT	CASRRTGLGNTEAFF
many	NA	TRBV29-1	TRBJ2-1	TGCAGCGCCGACCGGGACGGGTACTATGAGCAGTTCTTC	CSADRDGYYEQFF
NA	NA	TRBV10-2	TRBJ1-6	TGCGCCAGCAGTGAGTCGAGAGGAAATTCACCCCTCCACTTT	CASSESRGNSPLHF
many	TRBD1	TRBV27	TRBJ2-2	TGTGCCAGCAGTACCTCGACAGGGCCCACCGGGGAGCTGTTTTTT	CASSTSTGPTGELFF
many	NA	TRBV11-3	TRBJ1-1	TGTGCCAGCAGCTCCGGACGGAACACTGAAGCTTTCTTT	CASSSGRNTEAFF
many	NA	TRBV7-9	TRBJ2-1	TGTGCCAGCAGCTTCTCCCCATCAGGGGATTCTGAGCAGTTCTTC	CASSFSPSGDSEQFF
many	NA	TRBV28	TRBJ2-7	TGTGCCAGCAGCGAATCCTTAGGTCTAGGGTCGGCCGAGTACGAGCAGTACTTC	CASSESLGLGSAEYEQYF
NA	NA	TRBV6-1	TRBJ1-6	TGTGCCAGCAGTGAAGTGGGATATAATTCACCCCTCCACTTT	CASSEVGYNSPLHF
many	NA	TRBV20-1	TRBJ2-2	TGCAGTGCTAGAGATCTTAATAAGGGACCTGGGGAGCTGTTTTTT	CSARDLNKGPGELFF
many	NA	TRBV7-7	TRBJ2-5	TGTGCCAGCAGCTTAGGGTTATCGGAGACCCAGTACTTC	CASSLGLSETQYF
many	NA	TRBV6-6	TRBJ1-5	TGTGCCAGCAGTTACTCGATAGGGTTAGGCAATCAGCCCCAGCATTTT	CASSYSIGLGNQPQHF
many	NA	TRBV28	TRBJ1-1	TGTGCCAGCAGTTTTCTTGATGTTATGAACACTGAAGCTTTCTTT	CASSFLDVMNTEAFF
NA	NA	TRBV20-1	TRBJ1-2	TGCAGTGCTAGCCCCTCCCCGGACATAGCTAACTATGGCTACACCTTC	CSASPSPDIANYGYTF
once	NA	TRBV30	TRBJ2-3	TGTGCCTGGAGTGATACTGGGGCCCGCACAGATACGCAGTATTTT	CAWSDTGARTDTQYF
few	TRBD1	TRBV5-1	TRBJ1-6	TGCGCCAGCAGCACGGGACAGAATAATTCACCCCTCCACTTT	CASSTGQNNSPLHF
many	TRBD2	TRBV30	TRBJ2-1	TGTGCCTGGAGTGTCGAACTAGCGGGGCCCAATGAGCAGTTCTTC	CAWSVELAGPNEQFF
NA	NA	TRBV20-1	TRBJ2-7	TGCAGTGCCTTCCGCGATTACGAGCAGTACTTC	CSAFRDYEQYF
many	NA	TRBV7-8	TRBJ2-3	TGTGCCAGCATGGACCAAAGGGGGGTCATTACGCAGTATTTT	CASMDQRGVITQYF
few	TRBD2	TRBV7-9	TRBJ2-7	TGTGCCAGCAGCTGGGGACTAGCGGGAGAGCAGTACTTC	CASSWGLAGEQYF
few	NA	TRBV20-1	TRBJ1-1	TGCAGTGCTAGAGACGGTGGTCCTGAAGCTTTCTTT	CSARDGGPEAFF
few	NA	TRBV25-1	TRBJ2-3	TGTGCCAGCAGTGTAGGACGGAGCACAGATACGCAGTATTTT	CASSVGRSTDTQYF
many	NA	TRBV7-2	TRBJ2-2	TGTGCCAGCAGCTACCCCGGGGAGCTGTTTTTT	CASSYPGELFF
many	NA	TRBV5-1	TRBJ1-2	TGCGCCAGCAGCTTGGGGACAGCCCAATCCTTCTATGGCTACACCTTC	CASSLGTAQSFYGYTF
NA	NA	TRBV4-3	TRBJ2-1	TGCGCCAGCAGCCAAGATAGGAGGGATCAAGCGTTCTTC	CASSQDRRDQAFF
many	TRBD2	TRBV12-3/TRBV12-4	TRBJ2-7	TGTGCCAGCAGCCCCGGGGGGATGGGGGGTCACGAGCAGTACTTC	CASSPGGMGGHEQYF